Shown below are 27 T cell receptor beta chains from a single sample sequenced in a study of T cell responses to AZD1222 COVID-19 vaccine. TCRdb keeps only in-frame clones here, not all; method: immunoSEQ multiplex PCR. Here the sample spans about 160,000 clones, about 95% being singletons. Sequenced here: peripheral blood, sampled on day 0 of AZD1222 vaccination. These receptors came from an adult in good health.

The rearrangement links TRBV5-1 to TRBJ2-1; 10 bases map to TRBD2. From germline, CDR1 is SGHRS and CDR2 YFSETQ. The V segment lost 5 bases and the J segment 8 bases; nucleotides outside the gene matches: 10. The CDR3 covers 15 residues. In DNA form, the CDR3 reads TGCGCCAGCAGACAGGGACTAGCGACGGTCGATGAGCAGTTCTTC. Its translation: CASRQGLATVDEQFF.

The chain employs TRBV4-2 and TRBJ2-1; 12 nucleotides align to TRBD2. The CDR3 is 17 residues long. Trimming at V came to 4 bases and at J to 1 base, leaving 5 bases not matched to a gene. Germline assignment: CDR1 LGHNA and CDR2 YNFKEQ. The CDR3 nucleotides are TGTGCCAGCAGCCTGCATCTAGCGGGAGGGTCCTACAATGAGCAGTTCTTC. It yields the protein CASSLHLAGGSYNEQFF.

The chain joins TRBV2 to TRBJ1-5; D remains ambiguous. V lost 5 bases and J 3 bases, leaving 23 bases between the germline ends. This CDR3 has 18 amino acids. Germline CDR1 is SNHLY and CDR2 is FYNNEI. CDR3 residues: CASSNTGSFPSDNQPQHF. The CDR3 DNA follows: TGTGCCAGCAGTAATACCGGTTCGTTCCCCTCAGACAATCAGCCCCAGCATTTT. Complete variable domain (other parts from reference TRBV2 and TRBJ1-5): EPEVTQTPSHQVTQMGQEVILRCVPISNHLYFYWYRQILGQKVEFLVSFYNNEISEKSEIFDDQFSVERPDGSNFTLKIRSTKLEDSAMYFCASSNTGSFPSDNQPQHFGDGTRLSIL.

This chain uses TRBV2 with TRBJ2-7; 9 nucleotides line up with TRBD1. The CDR3 length is 15 residues. The germline V gene encodes CDR1 SNHLY and CDR2 FYNNEI. Germline trimming cut 4 bases from V and 6 bases from J; bases unmatched to any gene: 10. CDR3 loop: CASSVMGQGVAEQYV. The CDR3 nucleotides read TGTGCCAGCAGTGTAATGGGACAGGGAGTCGCCGAGCAGTACGTC.

The genes are TRBV19 and TRBJ1-5, with 8 bases identical to TRBD1. This CDR3 contains 15 residues. CDR1 LNHDA and CDR2 SQIVND come from the germline V gene (reference sequence). The V segment lost 6 bases and the J segment 6 bases; nucleotides outside the gene matches: 10. CDR3 region: CASSQLQGASQPQHF. The CDR3 DNA sequence: TGTGCCAGTAGCCAACTGCAGGGGGCAAGTCAGCCCCAGCATTTT. Full variable domain (outside the CDR3, taken from reference TRBV19 and TRBJ1-5): DGGITQSPKYLFRKEGQNVTLSCEQNLNHDAMYWYRQDPGQGLRLIYYSQIVNDFQKGDIAEGYSVSREKKESFPLTVTSAQKNPTAFYLCASSQLQGASQPQHFGDGTRLSIL.

The chain joins TRBV4-3 to TRBJ1-2; possible D gene TRBD1, 5 bases. This CDR3 spans 15 amino acids. The germline gives CDR1 LGHNA, CDR2 YSLEER. The V gene lost 1 base and the J gene lost 3 bases, with 12 bases spanning the gap. This CDR3 is CASSQARGGDYGYTF. As DNA, the CDR3 is TGCGCCAGCAGCCAAGCTCGCGGGGGGGACTATGGCTACACCTTC.

The chain recombines TRBV6-2 or TRBV6-3 with TRBJ2-3, with no clear D. The CDR3 runs to 12 residues. Looked up from germline, CDR1 is MNHEY and CDR2 is SVGEGT. V shed 2 bases and J shed 5 bases, with 5 bases lying between them. CDR3 loop: CASSYNVDTQYF. CDR3 sequence (DNA): TGTGCCAGCAGTTACAATGTAGATACGCAGTATTTT.

The V gene is TRBV2, the J gene TRBJ1-2; D is uncertain. Trimming pared 2 bases from V and 3 bases from J, leaving 7 bases between. The length of the CDR3 is 13 residues. CDR1 is SNHLY, CDR2 FYNNEI, per germline. The CDR3 bases are TGTGCCAGCAGTGAACGGCGGGACTATGGCTACACCTTC. Its translation: CASSERRDYGYTF.

The chain joins TRBV4-3 to TRBJ2-2, with TRBD2 matching 12 bases. The CDR3 is 19 amino acids. Germline V lookup: CDR1 LGHNA, CDR2 YSLEER. The J segment lost 2 bases and the V segment lost 0 bases, leaving 7 bases of the junction unmatched. CDR3 in DNA: TGCGCCAGCAGCCAAGATGGCCTAGCGGGAGGGACTAACACCGGGGAGCTGTTTTTT. It translates to CASSQDGLAGGTNTGELFF.

This clone was picked up one time. The J gene is TRBJ1-2, the V gene TRBV19; D is unclear. The germline CDR1 and CDR2 sequences are LNHDA and SQIVND (reference sequence). The V end was cut by 6 bases, the J end by 1 base, with 3 bases between. The CDR3 has 11 residues. The CDR3 reads CASSNNYGYTF. In DNA, the CDR3 is TGTGCCAGTAGCAATAACTATGGCTACACCTTC.

The chain couples TRBV4-1 to TRBJ1-1, with D hard to call. This CDR3 has 14 residues. The germline V gene has CDR1 MGHRA and CDR2 YSYEKL. Trimming cost V 1 base and J 5 bases, with 11 bases left between them. CDR3 nucleotide sequence: TGCGCCAGCAGCCAAGGCGACCGACGGACTGAAGCTTTCTTT. Residues: CASSQGDRRTEAFF.

The V gene is TRBV7-8, the J gene TRBJ1-6, with a weak D call TRBD1 (6 bases). From germline, CDR1 is SGHVS and CDR2 FQNEAQ. This CDR3 is 14 amino acids long. Trimming removed 6 bases at V and 4 bases at J, with 10 bases between. CDR3 in DNA: TGTGCCAGCAGACAGGGTTGGTATAATTCACCCCTCCACTTT. It is translated as CASRQGWYNSPLHF.

The V and J genes are TRBV4-3 and TRBJ1-6, with D unclear. Germline lookup yields CDR1 LGHNA and CDR2 YSLEER. The CDR3 covers 14 residues. Trimming cost V 0 bases and J 8 bases, with 8 bases left between them. The CDR3: CASSQDHLHSPLHF. The CDR3 nucleotides are TGCGCCAGCAGCCAAGATCATCTGCATTCACCCCTCCACTTT.

This chain links TRBV5-1 with TRBJ1-2, with D unclear. Germline CDR1 SGHRS, CDR2 YFSETQ. Trimming left V 0 bases short and J 0 bases short, with 6 bases between. This CDR3 region has 14 residues. CDR3 amino acids: CASSLDGSNYGYTF. The CDR3 DNA sequence: TGCGCCAGCAGCTTGGACGGATCTAACTATGGCTACACCTTC.

The V and J genes are TRBV5-5 and TRBJ2-7; 10 bases match TRBD1. The germline V gene has CDR1 SGHKS and CDR2 YYEKEE (reference sequence). V shed 0 bases and J 5 bases; nucleotides not matched to a gene: 2. The CDR3 spans 14 residues. CDR3: CASSLGQGANEQYV. CDR3 bases: TGTGCCAGCAGCTTGGGACAGGGGGCGAACGAGCAGTACGTC.

V gene TRBV11-3 combines with J gene TRBJ2-3; 7 nucleotides agree with TRBD1. Germline V gives CDR1 SGHNT, CDR2 YENEEA. The CDR3 runs to 16 residues. Unmatched junction bases numbered 9, after V lost 1 base and J lost 5 bases. CDR3 amino acids: CASSLGGTAEGDTQYF. The CDR3 nucleotides are TGTGCCAGCAGCTTAGGGGGGACAGCCGAGGGAGATACGCAGTATTTT.

V gene TRBV28 combines with J gene TRBJ1-2, with 10 nucleotides matching TRBD1. This CDR3 has 17 amino acids. Germline V lookup: CDR1 MDHEN, CDR2 SYDVKM. Losses at the gene ends were 4 bases for V and 4 bases for J; bases not matched to a gene: 12. The CDR3 DNA is TGTGCCAGCAGTTCATCCCGACAGGGGGCCTGGCGCTATGGCTACACCTTC. This sequence encodes CASSSSRQGAWRYGYTF.

V is TRBV3-1 (or the pseudogene TRBV3-2) and J is TRBJ1-6, with no clear D. Trimming stripped 5 bases from V and 3 bases from J, with 8 bases between. Germline V gene sequence: CDR1 LGHDT, CDR2 YNNKEL (reference sequence). This CDR3 has 14 residues. CDR3 nucleotide sequence: TGTGCCAGCAGCTCCTTGAGCTATAATTCACCCCTCCACTTT. The encoded protein is CASSSLSYNSPLHF.

CDR3 amino acids: CAWSVGSGADTQYF. For the CDR3, the DNA is TGTGCCTGGAGTGTAGGGAGCGGCGCAGATACGCAGTATTTT. The chain is built from TRBV30 and TRBJ2-3; weak D call: TRBD2 (5 bases). V was pared by 0 bases and J by 4 bases, with 11 bases between. Germline V gives CDR1 GTSNPN, CDR2 SVGIG (reference sequence). The CDR3 consists of 14 residues.

This chain links TRBV7-8 with TRBJ1-5, with a possible D match to TRBD1 (6 bases). The CDR3 length is 15 residues. V was pared by 2 bases and J by 1 base, with 9 bases between. Germline V CDR1 and CDR2: SGHVS, FQNEAQ. Written as DNA, the CDR3 is TGTGCCAGCAGCTTAAGGACAGCCAGCAATCAGCCCCAGCATTTT. Its translation is CASSLRTASNQPQHF.

V is TRBV27 and J is TRBJ1-5; a weak D match, TRBD1 (6 bases). CDR1 is MNHEY, CDR2 SMNVEV, per germline (reference sequence). With 2 bases removed from V and 4 bases from J, the gap between germline ends came to 9 bases. The CDR3 spans 14 residues. The CDR3 nucleotides are TGTGCCAGCAGTTTAGTGGGGGCGAATCAGCCCCAGCATTTT. Translation gives CASSLVGANQPQHF.

The chain links TRBV5-1 to TRBJ2-1; 9 positions agree with TRBD1. CDR3 size: 15 residues. In germline, CDR1 is SGHRS, CDR2 YFSETQ. J gave up 1 base and V 4 bases, and 3 bases lay outside the gene matches. As DNA, the CDR3 is TGCGCCAGCAGCCCCGGACAGGGGTCCTACAATGAGCAGTTCTTC. Encoded protein: CASSPGQGSYNEQFF.

The chain joins TRBV21-1 to TRBJ1-2. TRBV21-1 is an annotated pseudogene. CDR3 size: 15 residues. For the CDR3, the DNA is TGTGCCAGCAGCAAAGCGCCCCAGAGAAAATATGGCTACACCTTC. It specifies CASSKAPQRKYGYTF.

V is TRBV7-9 and J is TRBJ1-1; TRBD1 might be the D (5 bases). Trimming pared 6 bases from V and 0 bases from J, leaving 8 bases between. Germline assignment: CDR1 SEHNR and CDR2 FQNEAQ (reference sequence). This CDR3 has 13 amino acids. The CDR3 loop reads CASSYRLNTEAFF. The DNA of the CDR3 is TGTGCCAGCAGTTACAGGTTGAACACTGAAGCTTTCTTT.

This clone was seen ten or more times. The rearrangement uses TRBV6-1 and TRBJ2-1; D is ambiguous. Germline V gene sequence: CDR1 MNHNS, CDR2 SASEGT. The CDR3 extends over 15 amino acids. V was pared by 2 bases and J by 1 base, with 9 bases between. The chain's CDR3 is CASSERVGSYNEQFF. DNA for the CDR3: TGTGCCAGCAGTGAACGAGTAGGTTCCTACAATGAGCAGTTCTTC.

This sequence joins TRBV7-2 and TRBJ2-7; D gene uncertain. V was clipped by 2 bases and J by 2 bases, with 7 bases between them. CDR3 length: 13 residues. CDR1 and CDR2 (germline): SGHTA, FQGNSA. CDR3 DNA: TGTGCCAGCAGCTTATTAGAAGCCTACGAGCAGTACGTC. It encodes CASSLLEAYEQYV.

V and J are TRBV20-1 and TRBJ1-4; D is uncertain. The germline V gene encodes CDR1 DFQATT and CDR2 SNEGSKA (reference sequence). Trimming removed 3 bases from V and 5 bases from J, with 4 bases in between. This CDR3 spans 11 amino acids. As DNA, the CDR3 is TGCAGTGCTAGTTCCAATGAAAAACTGTTTTTT. Amino acid sequence: CSASSNEKLFF.